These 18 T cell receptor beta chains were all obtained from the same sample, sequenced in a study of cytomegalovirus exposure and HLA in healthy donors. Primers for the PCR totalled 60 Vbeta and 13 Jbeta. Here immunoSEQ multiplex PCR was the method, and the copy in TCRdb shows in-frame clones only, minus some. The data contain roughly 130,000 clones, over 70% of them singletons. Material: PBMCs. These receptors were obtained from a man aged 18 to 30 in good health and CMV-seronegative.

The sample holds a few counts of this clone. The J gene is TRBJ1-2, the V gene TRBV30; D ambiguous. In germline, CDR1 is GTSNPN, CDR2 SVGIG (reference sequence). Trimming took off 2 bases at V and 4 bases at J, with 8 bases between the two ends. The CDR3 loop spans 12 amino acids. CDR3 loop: CAWSSLGYGYTF. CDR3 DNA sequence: TGTGCCTGGAGTTCACTCGGCTATGGCTACACCTTC.

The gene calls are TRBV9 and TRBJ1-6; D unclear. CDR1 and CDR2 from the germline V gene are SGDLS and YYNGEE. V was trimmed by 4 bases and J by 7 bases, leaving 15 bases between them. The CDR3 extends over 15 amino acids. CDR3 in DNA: TGTGCCAGCAGCCCCACCGGGAGCGAGAATTCACCCCTCCACTTT. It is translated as CASSPTGSENSPLHF.

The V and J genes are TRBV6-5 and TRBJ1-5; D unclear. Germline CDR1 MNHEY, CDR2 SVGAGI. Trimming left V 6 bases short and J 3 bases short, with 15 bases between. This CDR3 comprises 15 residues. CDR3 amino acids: CASSPSVLINQPQHF. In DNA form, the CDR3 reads TGTGCCAGCAGCCCCTCAGTTCTCATCAATCAGCCCCAGCATTTT.

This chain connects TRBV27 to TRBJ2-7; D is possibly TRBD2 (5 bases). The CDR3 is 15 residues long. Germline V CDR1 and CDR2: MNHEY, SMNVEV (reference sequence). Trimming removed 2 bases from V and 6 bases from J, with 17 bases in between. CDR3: CASSLGETPYREQYF. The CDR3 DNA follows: TGTGCCAGCAGTTTAGGGGAGACCCCCTACCGCGAGCAGTACTTC.

CDR3: CASRRGLDQPQHF. CDR3 DNA sequence: TGTGCCAGTAGGAGGGGGTTGGATCAGCCCCAGCATTTT. V is TRBV19 and J is TRBJ1-5; tentative D call: TRBD1 (6 bases). Germline assignment: CDR1 LNHDA and CDR2 SQIVND (reference sequence). The V end lost 6 bases, the J end lost 5 bases, and 11 bases lay between the germline ends. This CDR3 spans 13 amino acids.

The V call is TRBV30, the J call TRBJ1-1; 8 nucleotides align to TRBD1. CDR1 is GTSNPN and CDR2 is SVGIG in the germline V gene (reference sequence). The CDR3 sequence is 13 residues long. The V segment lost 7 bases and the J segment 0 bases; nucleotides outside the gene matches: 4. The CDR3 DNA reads TGTGCCTCGACAGGGGTTTTGAACACTGAAGCTTTCTTT. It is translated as CASTGVLNTEAFF.

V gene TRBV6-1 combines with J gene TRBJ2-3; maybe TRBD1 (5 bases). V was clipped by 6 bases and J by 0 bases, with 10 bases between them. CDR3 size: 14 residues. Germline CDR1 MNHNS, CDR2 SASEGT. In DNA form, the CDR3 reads TGTGCCAGCAGGCGGACACTGAGCACAGATACGCAGTATTTT. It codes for CASRRTLSTDTQYF.

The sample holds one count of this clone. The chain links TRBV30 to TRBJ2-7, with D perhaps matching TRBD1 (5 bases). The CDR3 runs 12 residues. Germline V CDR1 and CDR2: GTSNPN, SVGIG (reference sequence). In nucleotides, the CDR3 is TGTGCTTGGGGCCCACACTCCTACGAGCAGTACTTC. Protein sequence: CAWGPHSYEQYF.

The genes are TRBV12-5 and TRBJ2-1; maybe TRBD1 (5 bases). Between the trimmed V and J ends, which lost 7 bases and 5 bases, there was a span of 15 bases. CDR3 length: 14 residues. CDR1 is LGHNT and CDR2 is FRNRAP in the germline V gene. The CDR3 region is CASDLNRINNEQFF. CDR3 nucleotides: TGTGCTAGTGATCTAAACAGGATTAACAATGAGCAGTTCTTC.

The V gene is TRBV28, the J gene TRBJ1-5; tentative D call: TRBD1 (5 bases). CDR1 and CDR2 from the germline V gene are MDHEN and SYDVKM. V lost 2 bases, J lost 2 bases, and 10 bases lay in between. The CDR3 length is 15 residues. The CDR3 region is CASSLGGIGNQPQHF. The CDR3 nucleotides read TGTGCCAGCAGTTTAGGGGGGATCGGCAATCAGCCCCAGCATTTT.

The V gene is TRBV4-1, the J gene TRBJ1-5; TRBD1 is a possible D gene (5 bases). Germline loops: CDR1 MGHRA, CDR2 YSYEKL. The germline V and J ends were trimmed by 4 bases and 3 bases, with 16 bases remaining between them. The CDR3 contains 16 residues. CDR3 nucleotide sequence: TGCGCCAGCAGCCTAGAACAGGATAACTTCAATCAGCCCCAGCATTTT. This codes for CASSLEQDNFNQPQHF.

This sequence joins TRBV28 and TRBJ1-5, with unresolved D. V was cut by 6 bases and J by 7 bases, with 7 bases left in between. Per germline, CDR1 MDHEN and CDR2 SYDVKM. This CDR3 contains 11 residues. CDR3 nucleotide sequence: TGTGCCAGCAGCCGCGGCCAGCCCCAGCATTTT. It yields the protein CASSRGQPQHF.

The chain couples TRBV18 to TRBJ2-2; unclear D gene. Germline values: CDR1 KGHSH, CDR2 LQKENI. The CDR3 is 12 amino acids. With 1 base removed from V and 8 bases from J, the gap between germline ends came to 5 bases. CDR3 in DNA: TGTGCCAGCTCACCACAAACAGGGGAGCTGTTTTTT. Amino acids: CASSPQTGELFF.

This chain's CDR3 is CASSFRGPNTDTQYF. CDR3 sequence (DNA): TGTGCCAGCTCATTCAGGGGGCCCAACACAGATACGCAGTATTTT. The rearrangement joins TRBV18 to TRBJ2-3, with 8 nucleotides matching TRBD1. The CDR3 sequence is 15 residues long. Germline lookup yields CDR1 KGHSH and CDR2 LQKENI. The V gene end was trimmed by 5 bases and the J gene end by 2 bases; junction bases not matched to a gene: 6.

CDR3 bases: TGTGCCAGCTCACCGCAGGCGAACACCGGGGAGCTGTTTTTT. It is translated as CASSPQANTGELFF. The J gene is TRBJ2-2, the V gene TRBV18; D call uncertain. CDR1 is KGHSH and CDR2 is LQKENI in the germline V gene. The CDR3 is 14 amino acids. Trimming removed 3 bases from V and 0 bases from J, with 5 bases in between.

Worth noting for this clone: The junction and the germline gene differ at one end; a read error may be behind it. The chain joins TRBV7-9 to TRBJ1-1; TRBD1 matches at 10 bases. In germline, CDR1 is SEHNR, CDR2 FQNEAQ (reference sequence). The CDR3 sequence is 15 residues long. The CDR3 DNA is TGTTCCAGCAGCGTTGGGAGGGACAGGGGCACTGAAGCTTTCTTT. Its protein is CSSSVGRDRGTEAFF.

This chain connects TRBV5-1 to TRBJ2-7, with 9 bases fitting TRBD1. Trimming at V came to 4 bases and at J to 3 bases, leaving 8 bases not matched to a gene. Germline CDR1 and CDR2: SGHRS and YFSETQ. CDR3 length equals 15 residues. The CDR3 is CASSGTGTGYYEQYF. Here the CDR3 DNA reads TGCGCCAGCAGCGGAACCGGGACAGGGTACTACGAGCAGTACTTC.

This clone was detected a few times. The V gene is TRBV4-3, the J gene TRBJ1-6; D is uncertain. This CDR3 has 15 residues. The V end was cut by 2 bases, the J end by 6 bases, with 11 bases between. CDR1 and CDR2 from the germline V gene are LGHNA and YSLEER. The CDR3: CASSQSTQSNSPLHF. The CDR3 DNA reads TGCGCCAGCAGCCAATCGACACAAAGTAATTCACCCCTCCACTTT.